The 17 T cell receptor beta chains below all came from one sample that was sequenced in a study of blood T cell repertoires in COVID-19. Repertoires were generated with immunoSEQ multiplex PCR, while TCRdb's copy carries only in-frame clones and drops some. In the table there are 25,000 to 30,000 clones, approximately 82% of which are singletons. Sample: peripheral blood. The receptors here all came from a man aged 80 or over with active or convalescent COVID-19.

The V and J genes are TRBV5-1 and TRBJ1-1; 12 bases align to TRBD1. V lost 4 bases and J lost 8; bases outside the gene matches: 9. Germline V gene lookup returns CDR1 SGHRS and CDR2 YFSETQ. The CDR3 loop spans 15 amino acids. The CDR3 nucleotides are TGCGCCAGCAGCGGCCGGGACAGGGGGCCAGCGGAAGCTTTCTTT. Its protein is CASSGRDRGPAEAFF.

The V gene is TRBV6-6, the J gene TRBJ2-7, with 10 bases that match TRBD1. This CDR3 has 15 amino acids. From germline, CDR1 is MNHNY and CDR2 SVGAGI (reference sequence). Trimming took 5 bases from V and 2 from J; bases not matched to a gene: 6. The CDR3 loop is CASSQRQGAAYEQYF. In nucleotides, the CDR3 is TGTGCCAGCAGTCAAAGACAGGGGGCCGCCTACGAGCAGTACTTC.

This rearrangement joins TRBV2 to TRBJ2-5; a weak D match, TRBD1 (7 bases). This CDR3 has 15 residues. V was trimmed by 6 bases and J by 0 bases, leaving 14 bases between them. Looked up from germline, CDR1 is SNHLY and CDR2 is FYNNEI. CDR3: CASRDYRGDQETQYF. CDR3 bases: TGTGCCAGCAGGGACTACAGGGGAGACCAAGAGACCCAGTACTTC.

The chain couples TRBV4-1 to TRBJ2-7; possibly TRBD1 for D (6 bases). The V gene lost 1 base and the J gene lost 3 bases, with 16 bases spanning the gap. CDR1 and CDR2 from the germline V gene are MGHRA and YSYEKL. CDR3 length equals 16 residues. The CDR3 here is CASSQGDTGRSYEQYF. The CDR3 DNA sequence: TGCGCCAGCAGCCAAGGGGACACAGGACGGAGCTACGAGCAGTACTTC.

V and J are TRBV10-3 and TRBJ2-2; D is unclear. The CDR3 covers 16 residues. The germline V and J ends were trimmed by 2 bases and 2 bases, with 12 bases remaining between them. Germline loops: CDR1 ENHRY, CDR2 SYGVKD. In DNA form, the CDR3 reads TGTGCCATCAGTGAGCCAGGATTTGGAAACACCGGGGAGCTGTTTTTT. Protein sequence: CAISEPGFGNTGELFF.

The chain carries TRBV7-8 and TRBJ1-1; 8 bases map to TRBD1. Germline CDR1 SGHVS, CDR2 FQNEAQ. The CDR3 covers 14 residues. Trimming at V came to 5 bases and at J to 7 bases, leaving 9 bases not matched to a gene. The CDR3 reads CASSPGQGWDEAFF. The CDR3 coding sequence is TGTGCCAGCAGCCCTGGACAGGGCTGGGATGAAGCTTTCTTT.

This chain uses TRBV5-4 with TRBJ2-1; TRBD1 might be the D (5 bases). The germline gives CDR1 SGHNT, CDR2 YYREEE (reference sequence). The CDR3 sequence is 13 residues long. Trimming left V 4 bases short and J 7 bases short, with 12 bases between. The CDR3 loop reads CASSTGSSNEQFF. CDR3 DNA sequence: TGTGCCAGCAGCACAGGAAGTTCTAATGAGCAGTTCTTC.

V gene TRBV19 combines with J gene TRBJ2-5; D is unresolved. The CDR3 runs to 13 residues. V shed 5 bases and J shed 2 bases, with 9 bases lying between them. The germline V gene has CDR1 LNHDA and CDR2 SQIVND (reference sequence). The CDR3: CASSSTVQETQYF. The CDR3 bases are TGTGCCAGTAGTTCAACAGTACAAGAGACCCAGTACTTC.

This rearrangement joins TRBV6-5 to TRBJ2-1, with TRBD2 identical over 11 bases. The J segment lost 6 bases and the V segment lost 6 bases, leaving 4 bases of the junction unmatched. The CDR3 spans 14 residues. Germline CDR1 reads MNHEY; CDR2 reads SVGAGI. The CDR3 coding sequence is TGTGCCAGCAGCCGCGGACTAGCGGGCAATGAGCAGTTCTTC. Protein sequence: CASSRGLAGNEQFF.

The chain couples TRBV19 to TRBJ1-5; D not certain. V dropped 5 bases and J dropped 0 bases, with 11 bases sitting between them. The germline gives CDR1 LNHDA, CDR2 SQIVND (reference sequence). The CDR3 runs 15 residues. For the CDR3, the DNA is TGTGCCAGTAGTTCCCAAGAGGCTAGCAATCAGCCCCAGCATTTT. Translation: CASSSQEASNQPQHF.

This chain uses TRBV5-4 with TRBJ2-1, with 9 bases that match TRBD1. Germline V CDR1 and CDR2: SGHNT, YYREEE (reference sequence). The J segment lost 4 bases and the V segment lost 5 bases, leaving 7 bases of the junction unmatched. The CDR3 sequence is 15 residues long. This CDR3 reads CASSSTGGLYNEQFF. CDR3 nucleotides: TGTGCCAGCAGTTCAACAGGGGGCTTGTACAATGAGCAGTTCTTC.

This chain joins TRBV9 and TRBJ2-4; a weak D match, TRBD2 (6 bases). V gave up 0 bases and J gave up 1 base, with 8 bases separating them. CDR3 length equals 15 residues. Germline lookup yields CDR1 SGDLS and CDR2 YYNGEE. DNA of the CDR3: TGTGCCAGCAGCGTAGATGGAGGGGCCAAAAACATTCAGTACTTC. Protein product: CASSVDGGAKNIQYF.

V usage is TRBV2 and J usage is TRBJ1-2; D gene uncertain. V lost 10 bases and J lost 13, with 16 bases in between. The CDR3 extends over 10 amino acids. The germline CDR1 and CDR2 sequences are SNHLY and FYNNEI. The CDR3 protein is CATPSAEITF. Here the CDR3 DNA reads TGTGCCACCCCTTCAGCGGAAATCACCTTC.

This chain links TRBV7-6 with TRBJ1-2, with TRBD1 as a possible D gene (6 bases). This CDR3 is built from 13 residues. V was pared by 5 bases and J by 8 bases, with 15 bases between. Germline assignment: CDR1 SGHVS and CDR2 FNYEAQ. The CDR3 here is CASSVSTGKGYTF. The CDR3, as DNA: TGTGCCAGCAGCGTCTCCACAGGGAAAGGCTACACCTTC.

The V call is TRBV6-2 or TRBV6-3, the J call TRBJ1-1, with D possibly matching TRBD1 (5 bases). Trimming shortened V by 2 bases and J by 4 bases, and 14 bases separated the two germline ends. Germline V CDR1 and CDR2: MNHEY, SVGEGT. There are 15 residues in the CDR3. The CDR3 region has the DNA TGTGCCAGCAGTTACCCACGTGGGGGGAGCACTGAAGCTTTCTTT. It is translated as CASSYPRGGSTEAFF.

The chain joins TRBV5-1 to TRBJ1-4, with D perhaps TRBD1 (6 bases). The germline CDR1 and CDR2 sequences are SGHRS and YFSETQ. V lost 4 bases, J lost 2 bases, and 12 bases lay in between. This CDR3 has 15 amino acids. In DNA, the CDR3 is TGCGCCAGCAGCGCAACAGGGTCTACTAATGAAAAACTGTTTTTT. This gives the protein CASSATGSTNEKLFF. The variable domain in full, with the rest retrieved from reference TRBV5-1 and TRBJ1-4, is KAGVTQTPRYLIKTRGQQVTLSCSPISGHRSVSWYQQTPGQGLQFLFEYFSETQRNKGNFPGRFSGRQFSNSRSEMNVSTLELGDSALYLCASSATGSTNEKLFFGSGTQLSVL.

The genes are TRBV11-2 and TRBJ2-5; 7 bases align to TRBD1. CDR1 and CDR2 from the germline V gene are SGHAT and FQNNGV. The V gene end was trimmed by 5 bases and the J gene end by 0 bases; junction bases not matched to a gene: 6. The CDR3 runs 15 residues. CDR3 residues: CASSLWDRDQETQYF. CDR3 DNA: TGTGCCAGCAGCCTATGGGACAGAGACCAAGAGACCCAGTACTTC.